The clone carrying this T cell receptor (beta chain) has a count of ten or more. Its antigen is undetermined. The junction had 9 bases not matched to a gene; V was cut back by 0 bases and J by 2 bases. CDR1 is LGHNA and CDR2 is YNFKEQ in the germline V gene. There are 17 residues in the CDR3. Synthesis of cDNA was accomplished via 5'RACE employing 10-nucleotide random UMIs. A single record per CDR3 protein comes from TCRdb applying MiXCR to the 5' RACE reads. The data show 80,000 to 85,000 distinct CDR3 sequences, just over 2.5% seen once. The data were obtained in a study of neurological immune-mediated disorders. About the research overall: The roughly 34 multiple sclerosis patients comprised around 31 that were relapsing-remitting and 3 that were secondary progressive.

Study results and limitations: The multiple sclerosis repertoire cluster had no clinical or MRI correlate.

The sample was PBMCs. The V call is TRBV4-2, the J call TRBJ2-7; 8 nucleotides align to TRBD2. The receptor comes from a woman aged 25 to 39 with multiple sclerosis. The CDR3 here is CASSQERGREATYEQYF. CDR3 in DNA: TGTGCCAGCAGCCAAGAGAGAGGGCGGGAGGCAACCTACGAGCAGTACTTC.